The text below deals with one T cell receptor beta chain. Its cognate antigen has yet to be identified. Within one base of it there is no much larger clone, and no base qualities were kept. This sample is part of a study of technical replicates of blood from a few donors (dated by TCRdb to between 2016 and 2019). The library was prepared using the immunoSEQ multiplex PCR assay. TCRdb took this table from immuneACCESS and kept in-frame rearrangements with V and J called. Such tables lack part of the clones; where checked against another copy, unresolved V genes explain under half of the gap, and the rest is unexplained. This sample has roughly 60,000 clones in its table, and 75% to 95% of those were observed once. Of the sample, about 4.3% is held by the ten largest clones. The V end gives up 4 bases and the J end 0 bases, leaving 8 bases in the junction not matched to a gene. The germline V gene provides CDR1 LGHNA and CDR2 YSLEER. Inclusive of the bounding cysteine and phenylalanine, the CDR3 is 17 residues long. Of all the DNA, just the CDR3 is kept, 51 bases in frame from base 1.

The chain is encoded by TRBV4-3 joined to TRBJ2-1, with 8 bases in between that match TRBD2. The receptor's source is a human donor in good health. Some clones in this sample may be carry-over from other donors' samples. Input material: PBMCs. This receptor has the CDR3 CASSPRASGSSYNEQFF. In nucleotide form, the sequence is TGCGCCAGCAGCCCAAGAGCCAGCGGGAGCTCCTACAATGAGCAGTTCTTC.